The present entry profiles one TCR beta chain with its context. Method: immunoSEQ multiplex PCR; TCRdb's copy keeps in-frame clones and lacks some. The sample lists approximately 450,000 clones; more than 80% were seen once. Participants came from 20 to 25 US areas, aged roughly 18 to 89 years. This entry is derived from a study of blood T cell repertoires in COVID-19. Whole-study context: The United States, Italy and Spain supplied acute and convalescent COVID-19 samples.

This receptor was taken from a man under 40 who had recovered from COVID-19. Input material: PBMCs or T cells enriched from blood (not recorded which).

The CDR3 loop reads CASVTETHSNQPQHF. The CDR3 nucleotides read TGTGCCAGCGTAACAGAGACCCATAGCAATCAGCCCCAGCATTTT. The chain couples TRBV28 to TRBJ1-5, with unresolved D. This CDR3 has 15 amino acids. Germline CDR1 and CDR2: MDHEN and SYDVKM. Trimming cost V 8 bases and J 0 bases, with 14 bases left between them.